This T cell receptor beta chain was captured by sequencing in a study of T cell repertoires in cytomegalovirus infection. Study details: CMV epitopes that were recently identified and HLA-C-restricted were used alongside well-studied HLA-B-restricted ones. Public TCR beta signature analysis indicated the presence of both CMV infection and matching HLA type.

Regarding the study as a whole: Clonotypes of TCR beta that were HLA-C-restricted and CMV-specific dominated the ex vivo response. Cumulative public TCR beta family frequency identified carriers of CMV plus the relevant HLA.

As regards this clonotype: What it binds is not known.

TCRdb reprocessed the reads with MiXCR, giving one entry per CDR3 protein. In the table there are about 900,000 distinct CDR3 sequences, less than 40% of which are singletons. Sequencing used cultured CD8+ T cells from PBMCs, obtained from culture after CMV antigen stimulation. The sequence was collected from a human donor in good health (CMV status not recorded). Some clones in this sample may be carry-over from other donors' samples.

The CDR3 DNA sequence: TGTGCCAGCAGCCTGGCTAGCGGGGTTGACACCGGGGAGCTGTTTTTT. It yields the protein CASSLASGVDTGELFF. The V gene is TRBV7-9, the J gene TRBJ2-2; 9 nucleotides agree with TRBD2. This CDR3 has 16 amino acids. Germline V gene data show CDR1 as SEHNR and CDR2 as FQNEAQ (reference sequence). V shed 5 bases, J shed 3 bases, and the junction held 7 bases outside the gene matches.